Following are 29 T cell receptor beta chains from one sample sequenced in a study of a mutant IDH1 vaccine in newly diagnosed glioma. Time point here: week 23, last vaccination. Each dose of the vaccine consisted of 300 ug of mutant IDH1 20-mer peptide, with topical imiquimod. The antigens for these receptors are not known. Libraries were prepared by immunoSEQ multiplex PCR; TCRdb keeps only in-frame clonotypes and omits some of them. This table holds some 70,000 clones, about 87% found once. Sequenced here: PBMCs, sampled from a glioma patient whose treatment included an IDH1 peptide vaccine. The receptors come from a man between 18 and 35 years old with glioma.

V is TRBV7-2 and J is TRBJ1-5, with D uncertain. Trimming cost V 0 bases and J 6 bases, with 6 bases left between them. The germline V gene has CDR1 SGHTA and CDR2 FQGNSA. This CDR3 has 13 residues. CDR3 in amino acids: CASSLAGGQPQHF. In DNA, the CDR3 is TGTGCCAGCAGCTTAGCGGGTGGTCAGCCCCAGCATTTT. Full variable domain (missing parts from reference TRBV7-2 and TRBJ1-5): GAGVSQSPSNKVTEKGKDVELRCDPISGHTALYWYRQSLGQGLEFLIYFQGNSAPDKSGLPSDRFSAERTGGSVSTLTIQRTQQEDSAVYLCASSLAGGQPQHFGDGTRLSIL.

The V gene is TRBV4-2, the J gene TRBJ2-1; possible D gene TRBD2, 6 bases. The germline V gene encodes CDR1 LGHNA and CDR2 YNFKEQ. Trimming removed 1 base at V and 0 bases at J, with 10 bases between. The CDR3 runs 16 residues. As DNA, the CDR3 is TGTGCCAGCAGCCAAGTGGACTATTACTCCTACAATGAGCAGTTCTTC. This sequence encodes CASSQVDYYSYNEQFF.

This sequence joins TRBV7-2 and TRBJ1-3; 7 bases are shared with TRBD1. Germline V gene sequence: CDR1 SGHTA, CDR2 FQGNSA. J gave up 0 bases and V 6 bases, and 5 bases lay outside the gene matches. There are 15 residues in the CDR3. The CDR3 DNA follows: TGTGCCAGCAGGTACAGGGGATACTCTGGAAACACCATATATTTT. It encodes CASRYRGYSGNTIYF.

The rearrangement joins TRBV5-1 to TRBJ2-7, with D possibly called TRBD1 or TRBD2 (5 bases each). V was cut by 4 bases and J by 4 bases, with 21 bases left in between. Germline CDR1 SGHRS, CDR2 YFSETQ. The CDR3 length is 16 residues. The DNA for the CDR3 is TGCGCCAGCAGCCTCGTGTCCGGGACGGGTGGGTACGAGCAGTACTTC. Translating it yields CASSLVSGTGGYEQYF. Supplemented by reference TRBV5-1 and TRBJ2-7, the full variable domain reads KAGVTQTPRYLIKTRGQQVTLSCSPISGHRSVSWYQQTPGQGLQFLFEYFSETQRNKGNFPGRFSGRQFSNSRSEMNVSTLELGDSALYLCASSLVSGTGGYEQYFGPGTRLTVT.

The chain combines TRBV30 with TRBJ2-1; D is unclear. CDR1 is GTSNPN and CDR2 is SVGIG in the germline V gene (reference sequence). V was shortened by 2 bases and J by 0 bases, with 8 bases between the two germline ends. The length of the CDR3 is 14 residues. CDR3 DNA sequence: TGTGCCTGGAGTACTATGAGCTCCTACAATGAGCAGTTCTTC. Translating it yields CAWSTMSSYNEQFF.

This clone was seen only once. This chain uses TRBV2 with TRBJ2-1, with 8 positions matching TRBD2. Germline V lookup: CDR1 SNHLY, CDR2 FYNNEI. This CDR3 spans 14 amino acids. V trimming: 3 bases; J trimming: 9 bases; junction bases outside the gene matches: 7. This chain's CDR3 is CASSDQAGVGEQFF. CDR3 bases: TGTGCCAGCAGTGATCAAGCGGGGGTGGGTGAGCAGTTCTTC.

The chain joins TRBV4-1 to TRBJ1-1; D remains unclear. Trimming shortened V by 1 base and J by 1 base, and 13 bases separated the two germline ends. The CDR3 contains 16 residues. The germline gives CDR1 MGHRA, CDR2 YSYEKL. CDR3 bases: TGCGCCAGCAGCCAAGGAAGGAACAACCCGAACACTGAAGCTTTCTTT. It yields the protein CASSQGRNNPNTEAFF.

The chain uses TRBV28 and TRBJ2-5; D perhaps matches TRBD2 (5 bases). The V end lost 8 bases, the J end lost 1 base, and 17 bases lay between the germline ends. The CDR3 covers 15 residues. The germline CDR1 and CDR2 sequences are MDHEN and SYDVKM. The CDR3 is CASSPWGASQETQYF. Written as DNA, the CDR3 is TGTGCCAGCTCGCCGTGGGGAGCCTCCCAAGAGACCCAGTACTTC.

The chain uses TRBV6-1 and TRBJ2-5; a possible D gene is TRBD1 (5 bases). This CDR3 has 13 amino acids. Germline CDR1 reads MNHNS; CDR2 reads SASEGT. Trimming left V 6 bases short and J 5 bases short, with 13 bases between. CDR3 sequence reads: CASRGQYLETQYF. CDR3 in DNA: TGTGCCAGCAGGGGGCAGTATTTGGAGACCCAGTACTTC.

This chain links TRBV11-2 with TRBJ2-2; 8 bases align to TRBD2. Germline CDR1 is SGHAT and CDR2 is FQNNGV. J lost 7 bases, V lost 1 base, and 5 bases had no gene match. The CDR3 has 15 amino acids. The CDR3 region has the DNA TGTGCCAGCAGCTTAGTCGCGGGGGGCGTCGGGGAGCTGTTTTTT. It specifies CASSLVAGGVGELFF.

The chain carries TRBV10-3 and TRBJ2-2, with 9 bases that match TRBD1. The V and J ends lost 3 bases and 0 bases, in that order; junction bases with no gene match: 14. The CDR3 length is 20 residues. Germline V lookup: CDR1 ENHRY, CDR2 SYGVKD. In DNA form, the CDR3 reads TGTGCCATCAGTGAACGGGGACAGGGATACCTCGGGGCGAACACCGGGGAGCTGTTTTTT. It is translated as CAISERGQGYLGANTGELFF.

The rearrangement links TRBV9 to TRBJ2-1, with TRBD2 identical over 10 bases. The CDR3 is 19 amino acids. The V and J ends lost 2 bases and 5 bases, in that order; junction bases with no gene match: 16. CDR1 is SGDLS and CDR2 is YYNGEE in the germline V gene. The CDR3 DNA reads TGTGCCAGCAGCGTCCCTGTTAAGAAAGCGGGAGGGGGGGACAATGAGCAGTTCTTC. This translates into CASSVPVKKAGGGDNEQFF.

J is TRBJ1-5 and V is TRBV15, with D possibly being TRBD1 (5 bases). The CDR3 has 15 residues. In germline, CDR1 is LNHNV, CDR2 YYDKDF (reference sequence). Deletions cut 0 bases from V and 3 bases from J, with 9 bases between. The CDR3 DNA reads TGTGCCACCAGCAGAGATGGGACCAACAATCAGCCCCAGCATTTT. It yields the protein CATSRDGTNNQPQHF.

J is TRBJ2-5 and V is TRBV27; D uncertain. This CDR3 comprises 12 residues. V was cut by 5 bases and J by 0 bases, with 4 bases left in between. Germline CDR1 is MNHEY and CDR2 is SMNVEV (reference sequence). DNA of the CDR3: TGTGCCAGCAGTCCCAACCAAGAGACCCAGTACTTC. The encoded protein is CASSPNQETQYF.

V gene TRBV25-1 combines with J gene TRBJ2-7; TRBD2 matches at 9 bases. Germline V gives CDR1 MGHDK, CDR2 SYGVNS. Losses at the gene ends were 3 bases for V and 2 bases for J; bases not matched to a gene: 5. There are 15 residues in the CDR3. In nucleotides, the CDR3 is TGTGCCAGCAGTGACCCTAGCGGGGTAGCCTACGAGCAGTACTTC. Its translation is CASSDPSGVAYEQYF.

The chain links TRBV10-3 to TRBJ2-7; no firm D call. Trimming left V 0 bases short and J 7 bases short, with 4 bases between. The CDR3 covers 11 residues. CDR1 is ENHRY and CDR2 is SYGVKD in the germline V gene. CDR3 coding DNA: TGTGCCATCAGTGAGTCGGTAGAGCAGTACTTC. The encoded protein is CAISESVEQYF.

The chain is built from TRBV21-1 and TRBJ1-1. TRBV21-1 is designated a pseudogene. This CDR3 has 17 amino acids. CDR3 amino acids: CASSNHAAGQLNTEAFF. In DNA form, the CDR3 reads TGTGCCAGCAGCAATCACGCCGCGGGACAACTGAACACTGAAGCTTTCTTT.

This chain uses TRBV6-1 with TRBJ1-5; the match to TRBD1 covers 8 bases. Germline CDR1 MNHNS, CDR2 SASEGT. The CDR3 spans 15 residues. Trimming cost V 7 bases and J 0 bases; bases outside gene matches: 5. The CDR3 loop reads CASTRDRSSNQPQHF. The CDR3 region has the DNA TGTGCCAGCACTCGGGACAGGAGTAGCAATCAGCCCCAGCATTTT.

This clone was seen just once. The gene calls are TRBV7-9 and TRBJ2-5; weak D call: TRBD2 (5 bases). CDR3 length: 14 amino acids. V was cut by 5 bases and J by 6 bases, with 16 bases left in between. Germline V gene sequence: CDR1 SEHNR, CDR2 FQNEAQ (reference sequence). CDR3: CASSPGPGEKTQYF. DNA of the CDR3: TGTGCCAGCAGCCCAGGCCCCGGGGAGAAGACCCAGTACTTC.

CDR3 coding DNA: TGCGCCAGCAGCTGGGACGGGGGGAGTGGAGGCTATGGCTACACCTTC. Amino acids: CASSWDGGSGGYGYTF. The V gene is TRBV5-1, the J gene TRBJ1-2; TRBD1 might be the D (5 bases). Germline V gene data show CDR1 as SGHRS and CDR2 as YFSETQ. The CDR3 covers 16 residues. The V and J ends lost 3 bases and 4 bases respectively, with 19 bases between them.

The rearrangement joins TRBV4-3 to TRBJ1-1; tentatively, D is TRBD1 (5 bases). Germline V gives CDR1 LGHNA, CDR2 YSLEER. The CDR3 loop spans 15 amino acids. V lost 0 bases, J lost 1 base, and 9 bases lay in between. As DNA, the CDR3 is TGCGCCAGCAGCCAAGATGGGGCCTCGAACACTGAAGCTTTCTTT. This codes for CASSQDGASNTEAFF.

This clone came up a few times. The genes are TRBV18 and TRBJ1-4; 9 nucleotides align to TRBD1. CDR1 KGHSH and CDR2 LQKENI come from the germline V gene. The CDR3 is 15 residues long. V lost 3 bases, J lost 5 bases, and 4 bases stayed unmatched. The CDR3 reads CASSPGTGNNEKLFF. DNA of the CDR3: TGTGCCAGCTCACCCGGGACAGGGAACAATGAAAAACTGTTTTTT.

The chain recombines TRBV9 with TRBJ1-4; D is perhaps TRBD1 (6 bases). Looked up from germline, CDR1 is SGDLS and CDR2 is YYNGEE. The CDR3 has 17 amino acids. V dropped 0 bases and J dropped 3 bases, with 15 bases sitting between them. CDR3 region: CASSVGAPGAPNEKLFF. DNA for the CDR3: TGTGCCAGCAGCGTAGGGGCTCCAGGGGCTCCTAATGAAAAACTGTTTTTT.

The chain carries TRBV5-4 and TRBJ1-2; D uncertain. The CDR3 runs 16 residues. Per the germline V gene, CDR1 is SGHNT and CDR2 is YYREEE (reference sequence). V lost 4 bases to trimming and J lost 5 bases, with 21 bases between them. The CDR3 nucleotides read TGTGCCAGCAGCCTCGCATCTATCTGGACTGATTATGGCTACACCTTC. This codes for CASSLASIWTDYGYTF.

The CDR3 spells CASSEGGSGTDTQYF. CDR3 DNA sequence: TGTGCCAGCAGTGAAGGCGGGAGTGGCACAGATACGCAGTATTTT. The chain employs TRBV25-1 and TRBJ2-3; TRBD2 matches 7 bases. The V segment lost 2 bases and the J segment 1 base; nucleotides outside the gene matches: 3. Germline CDR1 MGHDK, CDR2 SYGVNS. This CDR3 comprises 15 residues.

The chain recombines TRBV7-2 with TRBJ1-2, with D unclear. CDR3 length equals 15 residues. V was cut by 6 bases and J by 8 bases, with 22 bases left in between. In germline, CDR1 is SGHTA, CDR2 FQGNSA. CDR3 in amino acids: CASRRLGRRPTGYTF. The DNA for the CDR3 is TGTGCCAGCAGAAGGCTTGGGCGGAGGCCTACGGGCTACACCTTC.

CDR3 bases: TGTGCCAGCAGCTTAGGGGGGACCACCTACGAGCAGTACTTC. Its protein product is CASSLGGTTYEQYF. The chain couples TRBV7-2 to TRBJ2-7, with D perhaps matching TRBD1 or TRBD2 (5 bases each). From germline, CDR1 is SGHTA and CDR2 FQGNSA. Between the trimmed V and J ends, which lost 1 base and 2 bases, there was a span of 9 bases. This CDR3 spans 14 amino acids.

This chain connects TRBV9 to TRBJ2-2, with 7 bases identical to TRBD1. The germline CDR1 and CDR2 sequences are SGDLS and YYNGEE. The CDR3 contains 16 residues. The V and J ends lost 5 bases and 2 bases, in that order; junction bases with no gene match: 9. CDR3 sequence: CASSLLGGTNTGELFF. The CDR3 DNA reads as TGTGCCAGCAGTCTACTAGGGGGCACCAACACCGGGGAGCTGTTTTTT. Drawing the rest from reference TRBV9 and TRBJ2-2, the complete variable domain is DSGVTQTPKHLITATGQRVTLRCSPRSGDLSVYWYQQSLDQGLQFLIQYYNGEERAKGNILERFSAQQFPDLHSELNLSSLELGDSALYFCASSLLGGTNTGELFFGEGSRLTVL.

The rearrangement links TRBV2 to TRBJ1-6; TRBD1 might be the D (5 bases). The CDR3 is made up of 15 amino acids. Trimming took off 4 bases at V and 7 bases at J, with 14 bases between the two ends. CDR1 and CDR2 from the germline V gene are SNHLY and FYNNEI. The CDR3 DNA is TGTGCCAGCAGTGTCGACAGTACCGGGAATTCACCCCTCCACTTT. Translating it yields CASSVDSTGNSPLHF. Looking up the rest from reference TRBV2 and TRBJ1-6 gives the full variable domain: EPEVTQTPSHQVTQMGQEVILRCVPISNHLYFYWYRQILGQKVEFLVSFYNNEISEKSEIFDDQFSVERPDGSNFTLKIRSTKLEDSAMYFCASSVDSTGNSPLHFGNGTRLTVT.